The 25 T cell receptor beta chains below were found in one sample sequenced in a study of blood T cell repertoires in COVID-19. Libraries were prepared by immunoSEQ multiplex PCR; TCRdb keeps only in-frame clonotypes and omits some of them. The data contain roughly 150,000 clones, around 89% of them singletons. Sequences were obtained from peripheral blood. The receptors here all came from a man between 60 and 75 years old with acute or convalescent COVID-19.

The chain employs TRBV21-1 and TRBJ1-5; the table's TRBD1 call for D was not verified on the DNA. TRBV21-1 is listed as a pseudogene. This CDR3 is built from 17 residues. The CDR3 DNA reads TGTGCCAGCAGCAAAAAGGGACAGGGTTTAAGCAATCAGCCCCAGCATTTT. Translating gives CASSKKGQGLSNQPQHF.

The sample holds a few counts of this clone. The rearrangement uses TRBV15 and TRBJ1-6; D possibly corresponds to TRBD1 (6 bases). The CDR3 loop spans 14 amino acids. Trimming pared 5 bases from V and 4 bases from J, leaving 9 bases between. Germline values: CDR1 LNHNV, CDR2 YYDKDF (reference sequence). The CDR3 sequence is CATSGQSYNSPLHF. Here the CDR3 DNA reads TGTGCCACCAGCGGACAGAGTTATAATTCACCCCTCCACTTT. The variable domain in full, completed from reference TRBV15 and TRBJ1-6, reads DAMVIQNPRYQVTQFGKPVTLSCSQTLNHNVMYWYQQKSSQAPKLLFHYYDKDFNNEADTPDNFQSRRPNTSFCFLDIRSPGLGDTAMYLCATSGQSYNSPLHFGNGTRLTVT.

The chain joins TRBV5-7 to TRBJ2-7; perhaps TRBD2 as D (6 bases). TRBV5-7 is marked as an open reading frame, function uncertain. V was shortened by 1 base and J by 0 bases, with 8 bases between the two germline ends. The CDR3 has 14 amino acids. The CDR3 DNA reads TGTGCCAGCAGCTTGACGGGGGACTCCTACGAGCAGTACTTC. It codes for CASSLTGDSYEQYF.

The sample holds one count of this clone. This rearrangement joins TRBV12-3 or TRBV12-4 to TRBJ1-1; D gene ambiguous. V shed 3 bases and J shed 9 bases, with 8 bases lying between them. The CDR3 covers 11 residues. This CDR3 is CASSLREKAFF. The CDR3 DNA is TGTGCCAGCAGTTTGAGGGAGAAAGCTTTCTTT.

The chain employs TRBV2 and TRBJ1-2; D is unclear. CDR3 length: 14 residues. The V end was cut by 4 bases, the J end by 2 bases, with 11 bases between. Per the germline V gene, CDR1 is SNHLY and CDR2 is FYNNEI. CDR3 nucleotides: TGTGCCAGCAGTGGTGTGCAGAAAAACTATGGCTACACCTTC. Translating gives CASSGVQKNYGYTF.

The chain links TRBV5-1 to TRBJ1-5, with no clear D. The CDR3 has 15 amino acids. V dropped 1 base and J dropped 6 bases, with 14 bases sitting between them. Germline assignment: CDR1 SGHRS and CDR2 YFSETQ. The CDR3 here is CASSLSPRSGQPQHF. CDR3 in DNA: TGCGCCAGCAGCTTGTCCCCCAGGTCCGGTCAGCCCCAGCATTTT.

This sequence joins TRBV19 and TRBJ1-1, with no clear D. V lost 7 bases and J lost 3, with 15 bases in between. CDR1 is LNHDA and CDR2 is SQIVND in the germline V gene (reference sequence). The length of the CDR3 is 14 residues. The CDR3 DNA is TGTGCCAGTAACTCCCACAGTATATACACTGAAGCTTTCTTT. This encodes CASNSHSIYTEAFF. Supplemented by reference TRBV19 and TRBJ1-1, the full variable domain reads DGGITQSPKYLFRKEGQNVTLSCEQNLNHDAMYWYRQDPGQGLRLIYYSQIVNDFQKGDIAEGYSVSREKKESFPLTVTSAQKNPTAFYLCASNSHSIYTEAFFGQGTRLTVV.

This clone showed up just once. The genes are TRBV5-1 and TRBJ2-4; TRBD1 is a possible D gene (5 bases). CDR1 is SGHRS, CDR2 YFSETQ, per germline. Trimming cost V 1 base and J 8 bases, with 7 bases left between them. This CDR3 comprises 12 residues. CDR3 nucleotides: TGCGCCAGCAGCTTGAGGGGTGACATTCAGTACTTC. Protein sequence: CASSLRGDIQYF.

This rearrangement joins TRBV11-2 to TRBJ2-7; the match to TRBD2 covers 9 bases. Looked up from germline, CDR1 is SGHAT and CDR2 is FQNNGV. V shed 0 bases, J shed 2 bases, and the junction held 5 bases outside the gene matches. The CDR3 spans 16 residues. CDR3 region: CASSLDSGTSPYEQYF. CDR3 nucleotide sequence: TGTGCCAGCAGCTTAGATTCGGGGACTAGCCCCTACGAGCAGTACTTC.

The chain employs TRBV2 and TRBJ2-1; D ambiguous. Germline V gene sequence: CDR1 SNHLY, CDR2 FYNNEI. V lost 3 bases, J lost 11 bases, and 11 bases lay in between. The CDR3 runs 12 residues. CDR3 region: CASSEQSVKQFF. The CDR3 DNA follows: TGTGCCAGCAGTGAGCAATCAGTGAAGCAGTTCTTC. Full variable domain (missing parts from reference TRBV2 and TRBJ2-1): EPEVTQTPSHQVTQMGQEVILRCVPISNHLYFYWYRQILGQKVEFLVSFYNNEISEKSEIFDDQFSVERPDGSNFTLKIRSTKLEDSAMYFCASSEQSVKQFFGPGTRLTVL.

The chain carries TRBV10-3 and TRBJ1-1; the match to TRBD1 covers 8 bases. The CDR3 runs 13 residues. The V gene's germline CDR1 is ENHRY and CDR2 SYGVKD. The junction had 4 bases not matched to a gene; V was cut back by 10 bases and J by 0 bases. CDR3 loop: CATRTGLNTEAFF. The CDR3 DNA sequence: TGTGCCACCAGGACAGGGCTGAACACTGAAGCTTTCTTT.

V is TRBV7-2 and J is TRBJ2-7; maybe TRBD2 (6 bases). Trimming left V 5 bases short and J 7 bases short, with 18 bases between. The germline gives CDR1 SGHTA, CDR2 FQGNSA. The CDR3 is 14 residues long. The CDR3 is CASSAGTGSWEQYF. As DNA, the CDR3 is TGTGCCAGCAGCGCCGGGACTGGATCTTGGGAGCAGTACTTC.

V and J are TRBV3-1 (or the pseudogene TRBV3-2) and TRBJ2-1, with D perhaps TRBD2 (7 bases). Per the germline V gene, CDR1 is LGHDT and CDR2 is YNNKEL (reference sequence). Deletions cut 2 bases from V and 8 bases from J, with 13 bases between. This CDR3 spans 14 amino acids. The CDR3 sequence is CASSQRGAGDEQFF. In nucleotides, the CDR3 is TGTGCCAGCAGCCAAAGGGGGGCGGGGGATGAGCAGTTCTTC.

The chain carries TRBV5-1 and TRBJ1-3; the D gene is possibly TRBD1 (6 bases). The germline V gene encodes CDR1 SGHRS and CDR2 YFSETQ. The V and J ends lost 0 bases and 0 bases respectively, with 10 bases between them. The CDR3 runs to 16 residues. The CDR3 region is CASSLGGPYSGNTIYF. DNA of the CDR3: TGCGCCAGCAGCTTGGGGGGGCCGTACTCTGGAAACACCATATATTTT.

The chain employs TRBV11-2 and TRBJ2-7; 9 nucleotides align to TRBD1. The V and J ends lost 5 bases and 7 bases, in that order; junction bases with no gene match: 9. The CDR3 extends over 14 amino acids. Germline V CDR1 and CDR2: SGHAT, FQNNGV. The CDR3 DNA is TGTGCCAGCAGCACACAGGGGGCGAGGGGGGAGCAGTACTTC. It is translated as CASSTQGARGEQYF.

This rearrangement joins TRBV7-9 to TRBJ1-1; 10 nucleotides match TRBD1. CDR1 and CDR2 (germline): SEHNR, FQNEAQ (reference sequence). The CDR3 is 14 residues long. V lost 5 bases to trimming and J lost 8 bases; unmatched junction nucleotides: 8. The CDR3 protein is CASSLRGTGEEAFF. The CDR3 nucleotides read TGTGCCAGCAGCCTGAGAGGGACAGGGGAGGAAGCTTTCTTT. Full variable domain (remainder filled in from reference TRBV7-9 and TRBJ1-1): DTGVSQNPRHKITKRGQNVTFRCDPISEHNRLYWYRQTLGQGPEFLTYFQNEAQLEKSRLLSDRFSAERPKGSFSTLEIQRTEQGDSAMYLCASSLRGTGEEAFFGQGTRLTVV.

The chain is built from TRBV19 and TRBJ2-7; D may be TRBD1 (6 bases). V lost 5 bases and J 0 bases, leaving 8 bases between the germline ends. The length of the CDR3 is 13 residues. Per germline, CDR1 LNHDA and CDR2 SQIVND (reference sequence). CDR3 coding DNA: TGTGCCAGTAGTCAGGGGAGCTCCTACGAGCAGTACTTC. Protein: CASSQGSSYEQYF.

The chain uses TRBV5-5 and TRBJ2-5; 10 bases agree with TRBD2. V dropped 7 bases and J dropped 3; count of bases not matched to a gene: 9. The length of the CDR3 is 15 residues. CDR1 and CDR2 (germline): SGHKS, YYEKEE (reference sequence). CDR3 nucleotides: TGTGCCAGCCAAAATGTAGCGGGGGGCGAAGAGACCCAGTACTTC. It yields the protein CASQNVAGGEETQYF. The full variable domain, its missing parts supplied by reference TRBV5-5 and TRBJ2-5, is DAGVTQSPTHLIKTRGQQVTLRCSPISGHKSVSWYQQVLGQGPQFIFQYYEKEERGRGNFPDRFSARQFPNYSSELNVNALLLGDSALYLCASQNVAGGEETQYFGPGTRLLVL.

This chain uses TRBV29-1 with TRBJ2-1; D uncertain. Germline V gives CDR1 SQVTM, CDR2 ANQGSEA. The CDR3 runs 12 residues. V was cut by 7 bases and J by 7 bases, with 14 bases left in between. The chain's CDR3 is CSAIDGQNEQFF. In DNA form, the CDR3 reads TGCAGCGCGATCGATGGGCAGAATGAGCAGTTCTTC.

The J gene is TRBJ1-6, the V gene TRBV5-4, with a possible D match to TRBD1 (5 bases). The germline V gene encodes CDR1 SGHNT and CDR2 YYREEE (reference sequence). Trimming removed 1 base at V and 8 bases at J, with 10 bases between. The CDR3 extends over 14 amino acids. CDR3 region: CASSLSGFDSPLHF. As DNA, the CDR3 is TGTGCCAGCAGCTTGTCAGGGTTCGATTCACCCCTCCACTTT.

The chain links TRBV11-2 to TRBJ1-2; unclear D gene. Germline loops: CDR1 SGHAT, CDR2 FQNNGV. The CDR3 totals 14 residues. V was cut by 0 bases and J by 8 bases, with 13 bases left in between. The CDR3 DNA reads as TGTGCCAGCAGCTTAGATAGAAATGGAGCGGGCTACACCTTC. Protein product: CASSLDRNGAGYTF.

This chain joins TRBV6-1 and TRBJ2-2; the D gene is possibly TRBD1 (6 bases). Trimming took off 4 bases at V and 1 base at J, with 13 bases between the two ends. Germline V gene lookup returns CDR1 MNHNS and CDR2 SASEGT. The CDR3 is 16 residues long. The CDR3 here is CASSAGTLRNTGELFF. The CDR3 DNA follows: TGTGCCAGCAGTGCCGGGACACTAAGGAACACCGGGGAGCTGTTTTTT.

CDR3: CASSWTGGNTIYF. In DNA form, the CDR3 reads TGTGCCAGCAGCTGGACAGGGGGAAACACCATATATTTT. The J gene is TRBJ1-3, the V gene TRBV5-4; TRBD1 aligns across 8 bases. V was clipped by 3 bases and J by 4 bases; unmatched bases: 0. This CDR3 has 13 amino acids. Germline-derived CDR1 and CDR2 are SGHNT and YYREEE (reference sequence).

The chain is built from TRBV15 and TRBJ1-2; 9 bases line up with TRBD1. Looked up from germline, CDR1 is LNHNV and CDR2 is YYDKDF (reference sequence). This CDR3 is built from 15 residues. Losses at the gene ends were 2 bases for V and 2 bases for J; bases not matched to a gene: 3. The CDR3 DNA reads TGTGCCACCAGCAGACCCGGGACAGGGAACTATGGCTACACCTTC. This encodes CATSRPGTGNYGYTF.

The V gene is TRBV7-2, the J gene TRBJ2-5; no definite D call. The CDR3 extends over 12 amino acids. Germline values: CDR1 SGHTA, CDR2 FQGNSA. V was pared by 3 bases and J by 5 bases, with 7 bases between. The CDR3 DNA reads as TGTGCCAGCAGCTTTCAGCGTGAGACCCAGTACTTC. The encoded protein is CASSFQRETQYF.